This passage covers 15 T cell receptor beta chains from one sample sequenced in a study of T-cell memory formation after mild COVID-19. One entry per CDR3 protein results from TCRdb running MiXCR on the 5' RACE reads. The sample holds 400,000 or so distinct CDR3 sequences, 15% to 25% seen once. Sequencing used PBMCs or a T cell subset sorted from them (not recorded which). The receptors were sampled from an adult woman who had mild COVID-19 (a few samples of this study predate the infection). Cell type and time point are not known.

About this clonotype itself: The junction shows a germline mismatch at one end, possibly a read error. The genes are TRBV7-2 and TRBJ2-1; D possibly corresponds to TRBD2 (6 bases). Germline V gene lookup returns CDR1 SGHTA and CDR2 FQGNSA. This CDR3 comprises 14 residues. The CDR3 here is CASGLAVSYNEQFF. The CDR3 DNA follows: TGTGCCAGCGGCTTAGCGGTTTCCTACAATGAGCAGTTCTTC.

This clonotype was observed a few times. CDR3 sequence (DNA): TGCAGTGCTAGAGATTCGGGAGCGACCTACAATGAGCAGTTCTTC. Translation: CSARDSGATYNEQFF. The chain is built from TRBV20-1 and TRBJ2-1; D is perhaps TRBD2 (6 bases). Trimming removed 0 bases at V and 2 bases at J, with 11 bases between. The length of the CDR3 is 15 residues. The germline CDR1 and CDR2 sequences are DFQATT and SNEGSKA (reference sequence).

This clonotype was detected only a few times. The chain recombines TRBV2 with TRBJ2-1; 13 bases align to TRBD2. The CDR3 extends over 15 amino acids. Trimming cost V 7 bases and J 6 bases; bases outside gene matches: 6. Per germline, CDR1 SNHLY and CDR2 FYNNEI. CDR3 loop: CASKSRTSGSNEQFF. CDR3 nucleotides: TGTGCCAGCAAATCCCGGACTAGCGGGAGCAATGAGCAGTTCTTC.

This chain joins TRBV12-3 or TRBV12-4 and TRBJ1-1; TRBD1 matches 11 bases. The J segment lost 4 bases and the V segment lost 5 bases, leaving 9 bases of the junction unmatched. The CDR3 is 16 residues long. The CDR3: CASSPGTGGWGTEAFF. The DNA for the CDR3 is TGTGCCAGCAGTCCCGGGACAGGGGGGTGGGGCACTGAAGCTTTCTTT.

The chain is built from TRBV12-5 and TRBJ1-5, with D possibly being TRBD1 (5 bases). Per germline, CDR1 LGHNT and CDR2 FRNRAP. Trimming removed 7 bases from V and 6 bases from J, with 13 bases in between. This CDR3 spans 13 amino acids. The CDR3 sequence is CASAPYGGQPQHF. In DNA, the CDR3 is TGTGCTAGTGCCCCCTATGGGGGTCAGCCCCAGCATTTT.

This chain uses TRBV29-1 with TRBJ2-7; TRBD1 agrees at 8 bases. The CDR3 runs to 13 residues. The J segment lost 3 bases and the V segment lost 3 bases, leaving 4 bases of the junction unmatched. From germline, CDR1 is SQVTM and CDR2 ANQGSEA. The CDR3 is CSVEGQANYEQYF. CDR3 DNA: TGCAGCGTTGAGGGACAGGCGAACTACGAGCAGTACTTC.

The rearrangement joins TRBV6-2 or TRBV6-3 to TRBJ2-1, with 7 bases that match TRBD2. The CDR3 spans 15 residues. The V segment lost 1 base and the J segment 9 bases; nucleotides outside the gene matches: 9. Germline CDR1 MNHEY, CDR2 SVGEGT. The CDR3 region has the DNA TGTGCCAGCAGTTACTTGGCGGGAGCTTGGAGTGAGCAGTTCTTC. It specifies CASSYLAGAWSEQFF.

This clonotype was counted a few times. The V call is TRBV4-3, the J call TRBJ2-3; TRBD1 matches at 8 bases. The germline CDR1 and CDR2 sequences are LGHNA and YSLEER. The CDR3 contains 18 residues. V trimming: 3 bases; J trimming: 0 bases; junction bases outside the gene matches: 11. CDR3 sequence: CASSHEDRASLSTDTQYF. The CDR3 DNA reads TGCGCCAGCAGCCACGAGGACAGGGCGAGTCTAAGCACAGATACGCAGTATTTT.

V is TRBV29-1 and J is TRBJ1-5; the D is unclear. Germline assignment: CDR1 SQVTM and CDR2 ANQGSEA. CDR3 length equals 13 residues. Trimming left V 4 bases short and J 3 bases short, with 10 bases between. CDR3: CSVVFGFNQPQHF. CDR3 in DNA: TGCAGCGTTGTATTCGGGTTCAATCAGCCCCAGCATTTT.

This clonotype was picked up a small number of times. The V and J genes are TRBV10-3 and TRBJ2-7; perhaps TRBD2 as D (5 bases). Trimming cost V 0 bases and J 3 bases, with 9 bases left between them. CDR1 ENHRY and CDR2 SYGVKD come from the germline V gene. The CDR3 runs 14 residues. The CDR3 here is CAISESAGGYEQYF. The DNA of the CDR3 is TGTGCCATCAGTGAGTCGGCGGGCGGCTACGAGCAGTACTTC.

V gene TRBV12-3 or TRBV12-4 combines with J gene TRBJ2-3; TRBD1 is a possible D gene (6 bases). The CDR3 spans 15 residues. Trimming left V 1 base short and J 4 bases short, with 12 bases between. The chain's CDR3 is CASSLVQGGPDTQYF. For the CDR3, the DNA is TGTGCCAGCAGTTTAGTACAGGGTGGCCCAGATACGCAGTATTTT.

The chain joins TRBV9 to TRBJ1-5; no reliable D call. The germline V gene has CDR1 SGDLS and CDR2 YYNGEE. This CDR3 spans 14 amino acids. The ends were cut back, 0 bases at V and 3 bases at J, with 7 bases in the middle. DNA of the CDR3: TGTGCCAGCAGCGTAGCTGGGAACAATCAGCCCCAGCATTTT. The encoded protein is CASSVAGNNQPQHF.

J is TRBJ2-7 and V is TRBV20-1, with D maybe TRBD2 (6 bases). The length of the CDR3 is 14 residues. Germline CDR1 DFQATT, CDR2 SNEGSKA (reference sequence). Trimming stripped 4 bases from V and 4 bases from J, with 17 bases between. In DNA, the CDR3 is TGCAGTGCTAAGTCATTAGCCGGGGGATACGAGCAGTACTTC. Protein sequence: CSAKSLAGGYEQYF.

This chain links TRBV12-3 or TRBV12-4 with TRBJ2-3; D is possibly TRBD1 or TRBD2 (5 bases each). Trimming pared 3 bases from V and 4 bases from J, leaving 8 bases between. This CDR3 is 13 amino acids long. The CDR3 bases are TGTGCCAGCAGTTTGAGGGGTGCAGATACGCAGTATTTT. Protein sequence: CASSLRGADTQYF.

This clonotype was found once. This chain links TRBV20-1 with TRBJ1-2; 8 nucleotides agree with TRBD1. The CDR3 covers 14 residues. The germline V gene has CDR1 DFQATT and CDR2 SNEGSKA (reference sequence). V shed 0 bases and J 7 bases; nucleotides not matched to a gene: 7. The CDR3 spells CSAREGAGGFGYTF. CDR3 sequence (DNA): TGCAGTGCTAGAGAGGGGGCAGGGGGCTTTGGCTACACCTTC.